This is a list of T cell receptor beta chains from one sample in a study of T cells of healthy individuals. TCRdb analysed the 5' RACE reads with MiXCR anew, one entry per CDR3 protein. The table has around 80,000 distinct CDR3 sequences, about 4.8% seen once; the top ten hold roughly 7.6%. The origin of the receptors is a female donor in good health. Each CDR3 is given with its conserved first and last residue. The D gene is left open where the match is weak. Rows may omit the clone size; those that give it use once, few, many or a size class.

d_call	clone_size	v_call	j_call	cdr3_aa	cdr3_nt
TRBD2	many	TRBV15	TRBJ2-3	CATSRGVGLAPPDTQYF	TGTGCCACCAGCAGAGGAGTGGGACTAGCGCCCCCAGATACGCAGTATTTT
-	-	TRBV7-9	TRBJ1-3	CACKKQGHSSGNTIYF	TGTGCCTGCAAAAAACAAGGGCATTCCTCTGGAAACACCATATATTTT
TRBD2	few	TRBV11-2	TRBJ2-1	CASSLGLVGEQFF	TGTGCCAGCAGCTTGGGACTAGTGGGCGAGCAGTTCTTC
TRBD2	many	TRBV6-2/TRBV6-3	TRBJ2-2	CASTGGIYTGELFF	TGTGCCAGCACGGGAGGAATTTATACCGGGGAGCTGTTTTTT
-	-	TRBV14	TRBJ2-3	CASSEVRVKADTQYF	TGTGCCAGCAGCGAAGTCCGGGTAAAGGCAGATACGCAGTATTTT
TRBD1	many	TRBV28	TRBJ1-6	CASRRTGRDSPLHF	TGTGCCAGCAGACGGACAGGGCGGGATTCACCCCTCCACTTT
-	many	TRBV7-3	TRBJ1-1	CASAGGENTEAFF	TGTGCCAGCGCTGGGGGAGAGAACACTGAAGCTTTCTTT
TRBD2	few	TRBV4-3	TRBJ2-1	CASSQFGTSGYNEQFF	TGCGCCAGCAGCCAATTCGGGACTAGCGGGTACAATGAGCAGTTCTTC
TRBD2	many	TRBV12-3/TRBV12-4	TRBJ2-3	CASSQITGGTQYF	TGTGCCAGCAGCCAGATCACGGGGGGTACGCAGTATTTT
TRBD1	few	TRBV7-9	TRBJ1-2	CASSSDGTGTPNYGYTF	TGTGCCAGCAGCTCGGACGGGACAGGGACCCCTAACTATGGCTACACCTTC
-	few	TRBV18	TRBJ1-2	CASSPGQGNYGYTF	TGTGCCAGCTCACCGGGGCAGGGAAACTATGGCTACACCTTC
-	once	TRBV12-3/TRBV12-4	TRBJ1-1	CATNRGGGTEAFF	TGTGCCACCAATAGGGGAGGGGGCACTGAAGCTTTCTTT
-	few	TRBV5-8	TRBJ2-3	CASSSSGGLKVTDTQYF	TGTGCCAGCAGCTCGTCAGGGGGACTTAAGGTCACAGATACGCAGTATTTT
-	many	TRBV20-1	TRBJ2-3	CSAPRQPGTDTQYF	TGCAGTGCTCCCCGACAGCCTGGCACAGATACGCAGTATTTT
TRBD2	many	TRBV5-6	TRBJ2-1	CASSSTSGRAAGQFF	TGTGCCAGCAGCTCTACTAGCGGGAGGGCTGCGGGTCAGTTCTTC
-	-	TRBV5-4	TRBJ2-2	CASSGSGQFSGTGELFF	TGTGCCAGCAGCGGGAGTGGACAGTTTTCGGGAACCGGGGAGCTGTTTTTT
TRBD2	-	TRBV5-1	TRBJ2-1	CASSRGWASGLPDEQFF	TGCGCCAGCAGCCGAGGGTGGGCTAGCGGATTACCTGATGAGCAGTTCTTC
TRBD2	few	TRBV2	TRBJ2-7	CALLGLAGSSEQYF	TGTGCCCTCCTCGGCCTAGCGGGGTCCTCCGAGCAGTACTTC
TRBD1	-	TRBV6-6	TRBJ1-4	CASTTQGAKLFF	TGTGCCAGCACCACACAGGGGGCAAAGCTGTTTTTT
-	many	TRBV6-6	TRBJ1-1	CASSDGQNTEAFF	TGTGCCAGCAGCGACGGACAGAACACTGAAGCTTTCTTT
-	-	TRBV4-1	TRBJ1-5	CASSQDGYQPLHF	TGCGCCAGCAGCCAAGATGGGTACCAGCCCCTGCATTTT
TRBD1	many	TRBV11-2	TRBJ2-1	CASSLDTGTGPINEQFF	TGTGCCAGCAGCTTAGACACCGGGACAGGCCCGATCAATGAGCAGTTCTTC
TRBD1	few	TRBV30	TRBJ1-1	CAWAGTANTEAFF	TGTGCCTGGGCTGGGACAGCGAACACTGAAGCTTTCTTT
-	many	TRBV20-1	TRBJ2-3	CSARIGARGTDTQYF	TGCAGTGCTAGGATAGGCGCGCGGGGCACAGATACGCAGTATTTT
TRBD2	-	TRBV11-3	TRBJ2-2	CASSLGHSSGPNTGELFF	TGTGCCAGCAGCTTAGGCCACTCTAGCGGCCCGAACACCGGGGAGCTGTTTTTT
TRBD2	few	TRBV20-1	TRBJ2-7	CSARDLQRESYEQYF	TGCAGTGCTAGAGATCTCCAGCGGGAGTCCTACGAGCAGTACTTC
TRBD1	few	TRBV5-4	TRBJ1-2	CASSLGRGQLDYGYTF	TGTGCCAGCAGCTTGGGGAGGGGGCAATTGGACTATGGCTACACCTTC
-	medium-sized	TRBV18	TRBJ2-1	CASSREVSNEQFF	TGTGCCAGCTCGAGGGAGGTGAGCAATGAGCAGTTCTTC
-	many	TRBV6-2/TRBV6-3	TRBJ2-5	CAGGPGSQETQYF	TGTGCCGGAGGTCCGGGGTCCCAAGAGACCCAGTACTTC
-	few	TRBV7-7	TRBJ2-5	CASSGGAEETQYF	TGTGCTAGCAGCGGAGGGGCGGAAGAGACCCAGTACTTC
-	many	TRBV15	TRBJ2-1	CATSRDRGSWGDEQFF	TGTGCCACCAGCAGAGATAGGGGGAGTTGGGGGGATGAGCAGTTCTTC
TRBD1	-	TRBV29-1	TRBJ1-1	CSVGDRVAFF	TGCAGCGTGGGTGACAGGGTGGCTTTCTTT
TRBD2	many	TRBV6-1	TRBJ2-1	CASSGTSGYYNEQFF	TGTGCCAGCAGTGGGACTAGCGGGTACTACAATGAGCAGTTCTTC
-	few	TRBV30	TRBJ1-1	CAWEDGVRTEAFF	TGTGCCTGGGAAGACGGGGTTCGGACTGAAGCTTTCTTT
TRBD1	many	TRBV29-1	TRBJ1-2	CSVTGGAGTNYGYTF	TGCAGCGTCACAGGGGGCGCCGGGACGAACTATGGCTACACCTTC
-	few	TRBV30	TRBJ1-1	CAWGSRWTEAFF	TGTGCCTGGGGAAGCAGGTGGACTGAAGCTTTCTTT
-	many	TRBV28	TRBJ2-7	CASSSLQFLIPSYEQYF	TGTGCCAGCAGTTCCTTGCAGTTTCTTATTCCTAGCTACGAGCAGTACTTC